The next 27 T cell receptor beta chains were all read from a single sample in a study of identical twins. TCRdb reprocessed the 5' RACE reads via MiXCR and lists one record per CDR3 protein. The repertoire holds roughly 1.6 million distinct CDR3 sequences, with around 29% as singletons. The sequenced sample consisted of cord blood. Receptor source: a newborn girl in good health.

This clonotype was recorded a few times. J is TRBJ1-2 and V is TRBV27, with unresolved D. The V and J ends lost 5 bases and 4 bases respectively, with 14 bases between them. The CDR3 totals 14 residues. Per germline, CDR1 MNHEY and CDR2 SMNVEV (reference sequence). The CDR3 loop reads CASSPRQASYGYTF. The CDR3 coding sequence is TGTGCCAGCAGTCCGCGGCAGGCCTCCTATGGCTACACCTTC.

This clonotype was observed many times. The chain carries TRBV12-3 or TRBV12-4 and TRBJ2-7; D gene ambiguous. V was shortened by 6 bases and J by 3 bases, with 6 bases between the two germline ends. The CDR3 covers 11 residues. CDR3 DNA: TGTGCCAGCAGACGCGACTACGAGCAGTACTTC. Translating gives CASRRDYEQYF.

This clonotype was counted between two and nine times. Here the CDR3 reads CASSEGYRQETQYF. The CDR3 region has the DNA TGTGCCAGCAGTGAGGGGTATCGGCAAGAGACCCAGTACTTC. This chain joins TRBV2 and TRBJ2-5; D uncertain. The CDR3 runs to 14 residues. Trimming shortened V by 3 bases and J by 2 bases, and 10 bases separated the two germline ends. Germline CDR1 reads SNHLY; CDR2 reads FYNNEI.

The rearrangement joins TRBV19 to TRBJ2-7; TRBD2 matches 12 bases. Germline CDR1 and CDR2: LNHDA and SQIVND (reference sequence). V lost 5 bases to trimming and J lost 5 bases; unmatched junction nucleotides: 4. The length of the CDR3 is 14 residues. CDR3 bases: TGTGCCAGTAGTGCTAGCGGGAGGGCCCACGAGCAGTACTTC. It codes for CASSASGRAHEQYF.

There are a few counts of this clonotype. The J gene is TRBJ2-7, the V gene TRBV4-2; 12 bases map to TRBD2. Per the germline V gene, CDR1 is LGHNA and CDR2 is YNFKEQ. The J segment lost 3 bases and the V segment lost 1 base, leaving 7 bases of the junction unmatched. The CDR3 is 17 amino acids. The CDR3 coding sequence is TGTGCCAGCAGCCAAGGACCCGCGGGACTAGCGGGCTACGAGCAGTACTTC. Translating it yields CASSQGPAGLAGYEQYF.

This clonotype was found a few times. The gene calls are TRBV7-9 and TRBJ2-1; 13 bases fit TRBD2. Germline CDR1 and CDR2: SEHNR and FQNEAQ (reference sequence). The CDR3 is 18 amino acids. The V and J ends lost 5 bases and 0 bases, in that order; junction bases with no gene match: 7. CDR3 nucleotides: TGTGCCAGCAGCCTGACTAGCGGGGGGAAGAGCTCCTACAATGAGCAGTTCTTC. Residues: CASSLTSGGKSSYNEQFF.

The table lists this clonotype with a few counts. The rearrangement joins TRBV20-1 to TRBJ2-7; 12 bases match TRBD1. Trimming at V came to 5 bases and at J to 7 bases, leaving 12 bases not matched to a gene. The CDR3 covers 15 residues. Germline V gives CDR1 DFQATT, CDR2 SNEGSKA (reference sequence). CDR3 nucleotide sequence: TGCAGTGCTCGGAGCTCCGGGACAGGGGGCGCGGAGCAGTACTTC. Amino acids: CSARSSGTGGAEQYF.

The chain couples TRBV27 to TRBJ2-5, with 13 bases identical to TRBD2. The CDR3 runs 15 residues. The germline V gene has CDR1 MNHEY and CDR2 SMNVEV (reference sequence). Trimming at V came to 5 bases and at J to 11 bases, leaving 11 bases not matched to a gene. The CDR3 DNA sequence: TGTGCCAGCAGTCTCTTGACTAGCGGGGGGTGGGAGCAGTACTTC. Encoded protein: CASSLLTSGGWEQYF.

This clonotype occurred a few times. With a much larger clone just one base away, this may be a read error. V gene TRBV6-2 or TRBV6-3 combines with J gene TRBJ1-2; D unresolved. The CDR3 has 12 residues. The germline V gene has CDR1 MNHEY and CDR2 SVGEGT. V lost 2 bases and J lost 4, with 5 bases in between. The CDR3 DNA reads TGTGCCAGCAGTTACGGCACCTATGGCTACACCTTC. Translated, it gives CASSYGTYGYTF.

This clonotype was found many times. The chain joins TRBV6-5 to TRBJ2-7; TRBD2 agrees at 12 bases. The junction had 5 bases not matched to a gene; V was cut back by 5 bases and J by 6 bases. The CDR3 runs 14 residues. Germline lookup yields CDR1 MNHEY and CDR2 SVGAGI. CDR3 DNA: TGTGCCAGCAGTAGAACTAGCGGGAGGAGCGAGCAGTACTTC. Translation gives CASSRTSGRSEQYF.

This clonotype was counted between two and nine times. The CDR3 spells CASSFEGGEKLFF. CDR3 in DNA: TGTGCCAGCAGCTTTGAGGGTGGCGAAAAACTGTTTTTT. This sequence joins TRBV7-9 and TRBJ1-4; D remains ambiguous. Germline values: CDR1 SEHNR, CDR2 FQNEAQ (reference sequence). CDR3 size: 13 residues. Trimming left V 3 bases short and J 8 bases short, with 10 bases between. The full variable domain, with the rest looked up from reference TRBV7-9 and TRBJ1-4, is DTGVSQNPRHKITKRGQNVTFRCDPISEHNRLYWYRQTLGQGPEFLTYFQNEAQLEKSRLLSDRFSAERPKGSFSTLEIQRTEQGDSAMYLCASSFEGGEKLFFGSGTQLSVL.

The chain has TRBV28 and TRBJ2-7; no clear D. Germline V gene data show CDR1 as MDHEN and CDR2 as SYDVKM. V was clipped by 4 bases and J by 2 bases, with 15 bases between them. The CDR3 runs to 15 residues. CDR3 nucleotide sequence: TGTGCCAGCAGTTCCATATCGACACCTCCCTACGAGCAGTACTTC. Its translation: CASSSISTPPYEQYF.

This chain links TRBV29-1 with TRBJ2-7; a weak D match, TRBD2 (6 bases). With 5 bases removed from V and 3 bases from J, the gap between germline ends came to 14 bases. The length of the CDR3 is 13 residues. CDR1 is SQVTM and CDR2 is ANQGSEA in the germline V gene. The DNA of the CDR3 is TGCAGCGTTTCGGGCGGGGCCCACTACGAGCAGTACTTC. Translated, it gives CSVSGGAHYEQYF.

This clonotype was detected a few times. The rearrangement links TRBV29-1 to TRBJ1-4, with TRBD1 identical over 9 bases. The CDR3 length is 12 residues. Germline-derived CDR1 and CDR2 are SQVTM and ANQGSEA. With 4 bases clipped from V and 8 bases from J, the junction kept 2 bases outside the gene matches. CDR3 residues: CSVGTGAEKLFF. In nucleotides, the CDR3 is TGCAGCGTTGGGACAGGGGCAGAAAAACTGTTTTTT.

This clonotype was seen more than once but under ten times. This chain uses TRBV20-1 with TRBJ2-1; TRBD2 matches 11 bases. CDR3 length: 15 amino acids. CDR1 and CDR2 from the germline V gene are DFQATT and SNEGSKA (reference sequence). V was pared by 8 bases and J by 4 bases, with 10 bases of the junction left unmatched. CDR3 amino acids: CSSLRLAGSYNEQFF. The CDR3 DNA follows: TGCAGTTCTTTGCGACTAGCGGGGAGTTACAATGAGCAGTTCTTC.

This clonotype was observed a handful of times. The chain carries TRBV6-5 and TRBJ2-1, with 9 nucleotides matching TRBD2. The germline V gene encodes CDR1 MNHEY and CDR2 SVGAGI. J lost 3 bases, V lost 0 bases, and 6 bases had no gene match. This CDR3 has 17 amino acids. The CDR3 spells CASSYSPLAGHYNEQFF. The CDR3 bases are TGTGCCAGCAGTTACTCCCCCCTAGCGGGACACTACAATGAGCAGTTCTTC.

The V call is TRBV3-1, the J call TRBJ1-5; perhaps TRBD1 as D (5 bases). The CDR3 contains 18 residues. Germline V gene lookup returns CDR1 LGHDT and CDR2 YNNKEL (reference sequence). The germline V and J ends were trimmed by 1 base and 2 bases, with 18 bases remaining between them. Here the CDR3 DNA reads TGTGCCAGCAGCCAAGGGGGGTTGGGGGGGAGAGGCAATCAGCCCCAGCATTTT. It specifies CASSQGGLGGRGNQPQHF.

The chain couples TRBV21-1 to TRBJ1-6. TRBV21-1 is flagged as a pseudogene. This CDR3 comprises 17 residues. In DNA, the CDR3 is TGTGCCAGCAGCAAAGCTTCGGATAGCTCCTATAATTCACCCCTCCACTTT. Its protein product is CASSKASDSSYNSPLHF.

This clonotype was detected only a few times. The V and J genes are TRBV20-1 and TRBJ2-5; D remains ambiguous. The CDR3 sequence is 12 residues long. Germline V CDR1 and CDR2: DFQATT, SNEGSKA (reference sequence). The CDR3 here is CSRTGQSETQYF. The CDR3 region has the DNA TGCAGCCGAACCGGGCAGTCGGAGACCCAGTACTTC.

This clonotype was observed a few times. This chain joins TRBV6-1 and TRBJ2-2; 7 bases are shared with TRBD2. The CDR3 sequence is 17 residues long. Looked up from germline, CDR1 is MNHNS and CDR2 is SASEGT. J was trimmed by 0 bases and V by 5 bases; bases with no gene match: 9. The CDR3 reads CASSPPGGRANTGELFF. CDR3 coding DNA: TGTGCCAGCAGTCCCCCTGGCGGGAGAGCGAACACCGGGGAGCTGTTTTTT.

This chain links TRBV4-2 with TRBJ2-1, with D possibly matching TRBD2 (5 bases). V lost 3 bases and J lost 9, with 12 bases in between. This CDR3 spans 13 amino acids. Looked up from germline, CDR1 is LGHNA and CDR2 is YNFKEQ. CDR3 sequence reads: CASSQLDRGEQFF. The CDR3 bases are TGTGCCAGCAGCCAGCTAGATCGGGGTGAGCAGTTCTTC.

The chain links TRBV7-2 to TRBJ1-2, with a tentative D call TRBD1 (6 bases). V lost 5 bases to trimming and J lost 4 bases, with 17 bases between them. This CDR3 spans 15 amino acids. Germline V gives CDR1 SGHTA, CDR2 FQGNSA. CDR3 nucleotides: TGTGCCAGCAGCATAAAGTTAGGGGGAGTCTATGGCTACACCTTC. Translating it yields CASSIKLGGVYGYTF.

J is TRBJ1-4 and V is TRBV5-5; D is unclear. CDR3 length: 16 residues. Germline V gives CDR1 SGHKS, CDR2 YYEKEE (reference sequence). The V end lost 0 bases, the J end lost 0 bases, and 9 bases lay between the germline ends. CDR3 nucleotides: TGTGCCAGCAGCTTGGCCAGTTCTGCAACTAATGAAAAACTGTTTTTT. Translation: CASSLASSATNEKLFF.

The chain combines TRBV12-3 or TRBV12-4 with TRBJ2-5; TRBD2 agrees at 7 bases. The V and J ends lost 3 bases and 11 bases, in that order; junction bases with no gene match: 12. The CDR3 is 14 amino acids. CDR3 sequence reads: CASSFPSSGNEQYF. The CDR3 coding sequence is TGTGCCAGCAGTTTCCCCTCTAGCGGCAATGAGCAGTACTTC.

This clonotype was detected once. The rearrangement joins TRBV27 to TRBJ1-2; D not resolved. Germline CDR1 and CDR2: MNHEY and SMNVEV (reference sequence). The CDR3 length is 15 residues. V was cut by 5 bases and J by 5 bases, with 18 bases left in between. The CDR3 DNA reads TGTGCCAGCAGTACCAAGGCCGGCTTGAGGTATGGCTACACCTTC. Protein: CASSTKAGLRYGYTF.

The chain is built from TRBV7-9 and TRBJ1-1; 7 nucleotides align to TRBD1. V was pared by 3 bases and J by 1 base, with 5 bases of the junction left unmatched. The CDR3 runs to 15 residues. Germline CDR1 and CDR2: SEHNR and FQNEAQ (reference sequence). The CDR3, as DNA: TGTGCCAGCAGCTTCTGGACAGGAGAGAACACTGAAGCTTTCTTT. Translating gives CASSFWTGENTEAFF.

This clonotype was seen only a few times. The CDR3 spells CASGTSGGSDEQFF. The DNA of the CDR3 is TGTGCCAGCGGCACTAGCGGGGGGAGCGATGAGCAGTTCTTC. V gene TRBV6-6 combines with J gene TRBJ2-1; 12 bases are a match to TRBD2. V trimming: 8 bases; J trimming: 8 bases; junction bases outside the gene matches: 7. Germline values: CDR1 MNHNY, CDR2 SVGAGI (reference sequence). CDR3 length: 14 amino acids.